This TCR beta chain is drawn from a study of cytomegalovirus exposure and HLA in healthy donors. Points from the study as a whole: V- and J-gene trimming in TCR beta was tied to a missense DCLRE1C variant by an analysis performed later. Later on, an analysis showed TCR association rates differing by HLA locus, with DRB1 the most and HLA-C the fewest. Reportedly, a later analysis found an Asian-associated ancestry cluster had fewer N-insertions than the roughly 670-donor mean.

Germline lookup yields CDR1 SNHLY and CDR2 FYNNEI. This CDR3 comprises 14 residues. V lost 5 bases and J lost 3; bases outside the gene matches: 5. The PCR was carried out with 60 Vbeta primers and 13 Jbeta primers. Method: immunoSEQ multiplex PCR; TCRdb's copy keeps in-frame clones and lacks some. The sample lists about 120,000 clones, 60% to 80% occurring once. On this clone: Its antigen is still unknown.

The rearrangement uses TRBV2 and TRBJ2-5, with 8 bases that match TRBD1. This TCR came from a female donor in good health and CMV-seronegative. Specimen: PBMCs. The CDR3 region is CASSMGQAEETQYF. CDR3 coding DNA: TGTGCCAGCAGTATGGGACAGGCCGAAGAGACCCAGTACTTC.